The 24 T cell receptor beta chains in this list originate from one sample, sequenced in a study of immune reconstitution after stem cell transplant in scleroderma. TCRdb ran MiXCR on the RT-PCR reads and lists one entry per CDR3 protein. The sample holds just over 3,500 distinct CDR3 sequences, approximately 6.3% seen once. The sample was collected before or after autologous hematopoietic stem cell transplantation (not recorded which). These receptors were obtained from a female donor with systemic sclerosis.

The sample holds a few counts of this clonotype. The V call is TRBV10-3, the J call TRBJ2-4, with D maybe TRBD1 (5 bases). Trimming removed 10 bases at V and 0 bases at J, with 13 bases between. There are 14 residues in the CDR3. Germline loops: CDR1 ENHRY, CDR2 SYGVKD. The CDR3 region is CATGPTAAKNIQYF. DNA of the CDR3: TGTGCCACCGGACCGACAGCAGCCAAAAACATTCAGTACTTC.

In this sample, this clonotype is medium-sized. J is TRBJ2-7 and V is TRBV13; TRBD2 aligns across 10 bases. The trim removed 5 bases at V and 3 bases at J, leaving 10 bases unmatched. CDR1 is PRHDT, CDR2 FYEKMQ, per germline (reference sequence). The length of the CDR3 is 16 residues. DNA for the CDR3: TGTGCCAGCAGCCCTCGGGGGCTAGCGGGGGTCTACGAGCAGTACTTC. Its translation is CASSPRGLAGVYEQYF. The variable domain in full, completed from reference TRBV13 and TRBJ2-7, reads AAGVIQSPRHLIKEKRETATLKCYPIPRHDTVYWYQQGPGQDPQFLISFYEKMQSDKGSIPDRFSAQQFSDYHSELNMSSLELGDSALYFCASSPRGLAGVYEQYFGPGTRLTVT.

This clonotype is medium-sized in the sample. The rearrangement links TRBV20-1 to TRBJ1-1; D unresolved. Germline CDR1 is DFQATT and CDR2 is SNEGSKA (reference sequence). V lost 2 bases and J lost 4, with 2 bases in between. The CDR3 spans 10 residues. CDR3 region: CSARFTEAFF. CDR3 DNA: TGCAGTGCTAGATTCACTGAAGCTTTCTTT.

Judged by abundance, this clonotype is medium-sized. The gene calls are TRBV20-1 and TRBJ2-7, with TRBD2 matching over 8 bases. CDR1 is DFQATT and CDR2 is SNEGSKA in the germline V gene (reference sequence). The CDR3 spans 16 residues. The J segment lost 3 bases and the V segment lost 0 bases, leaving 10 bases of the junction unmatched. The CDR3 loop reads CSARDSGGRPLYEQYF. For the CDR3, the DNA is TGCAGTGCTAGAGATTCGGGCGGGAGGCCCCTCTACGAGCAGTACTTC.

This clonotype ranks as medium-sized. This chain connects TRBV20-1 to TRBJ2-5; the match to TRBD2 covers 7 bases. This CDR3 region has 14 residues. After removal of 6 bases from V and 5 bases from J, the junction contained 12 bases not matched to a gene. The V gene's germline CDR1 is DFQATT and CDR2 SNEGSKA (reference sequence). This CDR3 reads CSAVRGPSGETQYF. DNA for the CDR3: TGCAGTGCCGTAAGAGGTCCTAGCGGCGAGACCCAGTACTTC.

About this clonotype: This may come from a read error, since a much larger clone is one base off. The chain joins TRBV7-2 to TRBJ1-2, with 7 bases that match TRBD1. After removal of 5 bases from V and 4 bases from J, the junction contained 10 bases not matched to a gene. This CDR3 is 15 amino acids long. Looked up from germline, CDR1 is SGHTA and CDR2 is FQGNSA. The CDR3 bases are TGTGCCAGCAGCCCAGGGGGGACAGACCTCTATGGCTACACCTTC. Translating it yields CASSPGGTDLYGYTF.

By sample share, this clonotype is medium-sized. The chain carries TRBV21-1 and TRBJ2-1; the table gives TRBD2 as D, unverified against the DNA. TRBV21-1 is flagged as a pseudogene. There are 15 residues in the CDR3. CDR3 residues: CASNTSGRPYNEQFF. For the CDR3, the DNA is TGTGCCAGCAACACTAGCGGGAGACCCTACAATGAGCAGTTCTTC.

This clonotype is medium-sized (0.01 to 0.1%) within its sample. The CDR3 spells CSAHHLETQYF. The DNA of the CDR3 is TGCAGTGCTCATCACCTCGAGACCCAGTACTTC. The rearrangement uses TRBV20-1 and TRBJ2-5, with D unresolved. V gave up 5 bases and J gave up 5 bases, with 9 bases separating them. Germline CDR1 and CDR2: DFQATT and SNEGSKA (reference sequence). The CDR3 consists of 11 residues.

By frequency in the sample, this clonotype is medium-sized (0.01 to 0.1%). The rearrangement joins TRBV29-1 to TRBJ1-1, with D tentatively TRBD1 (6 bases). CDR1 is SQVTM, CDR2 ANQGSEA, per germline. CDR3 size: 14 residues. V dropped 6 bases and J dropped 2 bases, with 16 bases sitting between them. DNA for the CDR3: TGCAGCGTCGCCGCGTGGGGGGGCAACACTGAAGCTTTCTTT. It is translated as CSVAAWGGNTEAFF.

This clonotype is medium-sized within its sample. The chain uses TRBV5-6 and TRBJ2-3, with D possibly being TRBD2 (6 bases). The CDR3 totals 14 residues. Germline values: CDR1 SGHDT, CDR2 YYEEEE. Between the trimmed V and J ends, which lost 2 bases and 4 bases, there was a span of 11 bases. The CDR3 region has the DNA TGTGCCAGCAGCTTCCCGGGACTCGCAGATACGCAGTATTTT. Protein sequence: CASSFPGLADTQYF. The whole variable domain, filled in from reference TRBV5-6 and TRBJ2-3, reads DAGVTQSPTHLIKTRGQQVTLRCSPKSGHDTVSWYQQALGQGPQFIFQYYEEEERQRGNFPDRFSGHQFPNYSSELNVNALLLGDSALYLCASSFPGLADTQYFGPGTRLTVL.

This clonotype is classed as large (0.1 to 1%). The chain carries TRBV5-6 and TRBJ1-2; D possibly corresponds to TRBD1 (6 bases). The V gene's germline CDR1 is SGHDT and CDR2 YYEEEE. The CDR3 contains 15 residues. With 0 bases removed from V and 4 bases from J, the gap between germline ends came to 13 bases. The CDR3 region has the DNA TGTGCCAGCAGCTTGGAGGGGGTCCTCCTCTATGGCTACACCTTC. It is translated as CASSLEGVLLYGYTF. Looking up the rest from reference TRBV5-6 and TRBJ1-2 gives the full variable domain: DAGVTQSPTHLIKTRGQQVTLRCSPKSGHDTVSWYQQALGQGPQFIFQYYEEEERQRGNFPDRFSGHQFPNYSSELNVNALLLGDSALYLCASSLEGVLLYGYTFGSGTRLTVV.

Within the sample, this clonotype is medium-sized (0.01 to 0.1%). J is TRBJ2-3 and V is TRBV5-1, with D possibly being TRBD1 (6 bases). The CDR3 runs to 15 residues. CDR1 is SGHRS and CDR2 is YFSETQ in the germline V gene. V was shortened by 2 bases and J by 0 bases, with 10 bases between the two germline ends. CDR3: CASSLPQGSTDTQYF. The CDR3 bases are TGCGCCAGCAGCTTACCACAGGGTAGCACAGATACGCAGTATTTT.

The chain is built from TRBV6-1 and TRBJ1-1; 8 bases agree with TRBD1. The V and J ends lost 6 bases and 1 base, in that order; junction bases with no gene match: 4. This CDR3 region has 14 residues. CDR1 MNHNS and CDR2 SASEGT come from the germline V gene. CDR3 residues: CASRTGAANTEAFF. Here the CDR3 DNA reads TGTGCCAGCAGGACAGGGGCGGCGAACACTGAAGCTTTCTTT.

This clonotype is labeled as medium-sized. This sequence joins TRBV28 and TRBJ1-5, with D perhaps matching TRBD1 (6 bases). Germline V lookup: CDR1 MDHEN, CDR2 SYDVKM. V lost 3 bases and J lost 2, with 11 bases in between. There are 15 residues in the CDR3. CDR3 in amino acids: CASSFAGARNQPQHF. The CDR3 DNA is TGTGCCAGCAGTTTCGCAGGGGCGCGCAATCAGCCCCAGCATTTT. Full variable domain (rest looked up from reference TRBV28 and TRBJ1-5): DVKVTQSSRYLVKRTGEKVFLECVQDMDHENMFWYRQDPGLGLRLIYFSYDVKMKEKGDIPEGYSVSREKKERFSLILESASTNQTSMYLCASSFAGARNQPQHFGDGTRLSIL.

This clonotype is medium-sized in the sample. This chain connects TRBV5-6 to TRBJ1-1; no reliable D call. CDR1 and CDR2 from the germline V gene are SGHDT and YYEEEE. This CDR3 has 14 residues. V lost 1 base and J lost 6, with 13 bases in between. CDR3 sequence reads: CASSLRVGRPEAFF. The CDR3 nucleotides are TGTGCCAGCAGCTTGAGAGTTGGGCGACCTGAAGCTTTCTTT.

Note on this clonotype: This likely comes from a read error, as the CDR3 has no conserved phenylalanine or tryptophan at its end. The CDR3: CASSGGAKETQYS. CDR3 DNA sequence: TGTGCCAGCAGTGGAGGTGCGAAAGAGACCCAGTACTCC. The genes are TRBV7-2 and TRBJ2-5, with D possibly being TRBD2 (5 bases). This CDR3 contains 13 residues. The germline CDR1 and CDR2 sequences are SGHTA and FQGNSA. The V end lost 6 bases, the J end lost 3 bases, and 11 bases lay between the germline ends.

This clonotype is medium-sized (0.01 to 0.1%). V usage is TRBV20-1 and J usage is TRBJ2-3; 7 bases line up with TRBD2. The CDR3 runs 12 residues. The germline gives CDR1 DFQATT, CDR2 SNEGSKA (reference sequence). V lost 6 bases, J lost 6 bases, and 6 bases stayed unmatched. CDR3 region: CSAAPAGDTQYF. CDR3 bases: TGCAGTGCCGCTCCAGCGGGGGATACGCAGTATTTT.

This clonotype counts as medium-sized. The chain is built from TRBV9 and TRBJ1-5; possibly TRBD1 for D (6 bases). CDR3 length: 14 residues. Germline V gene lookup returns CDR1 SGDLS and CDR2 YYNGEE. Trimming took off 0 bases at V and 5 bases at J, with 9 bases between the two ends. CDR3 sequence (DNA): TGTGCCAGCAGCGTAGGACAGGTTCATCAGCCCCAGCATTTT. The encoded protein is CASSVGQVHQPQHF.

This clonotype came up a few times. The chain recombines TRBV6-2 or TRBV6-3 with TRBJ2-3; 11 bases are a match to TRBD2. Germline trimming cut 6 bases from V and 1 base from J; bases unmatched to any gene: 0. The germline gives CDR1 MNHEY, CDR2 SVGEGT. This CDR3 is 14 amino acids long. CDR3 in amino acids: CASRLAGGTDTQYF. Here the CDR3 DNA reads TGTGCCAGCAGACTAGCGGGAGGCACAGATACGCAGTATTTT.

In its sample, this clonotype ranks as medium-sized. This sequence joins TRBV6-5 and TRBJ1-5, with D possibly matching TRBD1 (5 bases). V dropped 0 bases and J dropped 2 bases, with 11 bases sitting between them. Germline V gene lookup returns CDR1 MNHEY and CDR2 SVGAGI. The CDR3 contains 16 residues. Here the CDR3 DNA reads TGTGCCAGCAGTTACTCGGCAGGGCAAGGCAATCAGCCCCAGCATTTT. Amino acid sequence: CASSYSAGQGNQPQHF.

By sample share, this clonotype is medium-sized. The chain has TRBV3-1 and TRBJ1-1; 7 bases match TRBD1. CDR1 and CDR2 (germline): LGHDT, YNNKEL (reference sequence). V shed 0 bases and J 10 bases; nucleotides not matched to a gene: 5. The CDR3 loop spans 13 amino acids. The CDR3 sequence is CASSQEGRGRAFF. The DNA of the CDR3 is TGTGCCAGCAGCCAAGAGGGAAGGGGGCGAGCTTTCTTT.

This clonotype was observed a few times. This rearrangement joins TRBV18 to TRBJ2-7; D is ambiguous. This CDR3 spans 11 amino acids. V lost 3 bases, J lost 3 bases, and 3 bases lay in between. The germline V gene encodes CDR1 KGHSH and CDR2 LQKENI. CDR3 loop: CASSPGYEQYF. Here the CDR3 DNA reads TGTGCCAGCTCACCGGGCTACGAGCAGTACTTC. The full variable domain, rest sourced from reference TRBV18 and TRBJ2-7, is NAGVMQNPRHLVRRRGQEARLRCSPMKGHSHVYWYRQLPEEGLKFMVYLQKENIIDESGMPKERFSAEFPKEGPSILRIQQVVRGDSAAYFCASSPGYEQYFGPGTRLTVT.

This clonotype was seen a handful of times. The V and J genes are TRBV24-1 and TRBJ2-1; the D is unclear. Germline lookup yields CDR1 KGHDR and CDR2 SFDVKD. V lost 5 bases, J lost 1 base, and 11 bases lay in between. This CDR3 contains 15 residues. The CDR3 DNA reads TGTGCCACCAGTGTGGCAGGCAATTCCTACAATGAGCAGTTCTTC. Translation: CATSVAGNSYNEQFF.

This clonotype rates as medium-sized. The chain is built from TRBV7-9 and TRBJ1-1; D is ambiguous. V gave up 3 bases and J gave up 0 bases, with 8 bases separating them. CDR1 and CDR2 (germline): SEHNR, FQNEAQ (reference sequence). CDR3 length: 14 residues. CDR3 protein: CASSLPQLNTEAFF. CDR3 nucleotides: TGTGCCAGCAGCTTGCCTCAGTTGAACACTGAAGCTTTCTTT. The variable domain in full, completed from reference TRBV7-9 and TRBJ1-1, reads DTGVSQNPRHKITKRGQNVTFRCDPISEHNRLYWYRQTLGQGPEFLTYFQNEAQLEKSRLLSDRFSAERPKGSFSTLEIQRTEQGDSAMYLCASSLPQLNTEAFFGQGTRLTVV.